The present T cell receptor beta chain was sequenced within a study of blood T cell repertoires in COVID-19. At the level of the study: Acute and convalescent COVID-19 samples came from the United States, Italy and Spain. PBMCs, B-cell-depleted T cells, or T cells were the source of the cDNA or gDNA that made up the material.

Under the authors' procedure: By means of reference gene primer amplification, nucleated cell counts were estimated. Using immunoSEQ multiplex PCR, the repertoire was profiled, and TCRdb retains in-frame clones only, with some absent. D and trimming were read from the DNA, whereas the V and J calls and clone size are those reported in that table. The data hold about 71,000 clones, with roughly 84% observed a single time. This clone was detected only once. Germline V gene data show CDR1 as MNHEY and CDR2 as SVGAGI. The CDR3 is 13 residues long. V was clipped by 8 bases and J by 3 bases, with 12 bases between them.

V is TRBV6-5 and J is TRBJ2-3, with a weak D call TRBD2 (6 bases). The material sequenced was peripheral blood. The receptor's source is a man aged 30 to 39 with COVID-19, enrolled during active disease. The CDR3 DNA reads as TGTGCCAGCCGGGACTGGAAGACAGATACGCAGTATTTT. This encodes CASRDWKTDTQYF.